Listed below are T cell receptor beta chains from one sample, sequenced in a study of vaccination effects on CD4 cells after COVID-19. Sequencing was performed with immunoSEQ multiplex PCR; in TCRdb, only in-frame clones are kept and a portion is missing. The sample records under 45,000 clones, roughly 76% being singletons. These receptors are not linked to any known antigen. Source: CD4+ T cells from PBMCs cultured with HCoV-OC43 spike peptides, taken before COVID-19 vaccination. Receptors originate from a human donor who received a COVID-19 vaccine. CDR3s include the opening cysteine and the closing phenylalanine or tryptophan. A D gene is named only where the DNA matches it firmly. The size field is filled for only some rows; it gives once, few, many or a size class.

clone_size	d_call	j_call	v_call	cdr3_nt	cdr3_aa
NA	TRBD1	TRBJ1-3	TRBV6-1	TGTGCCAGCAGTGGTGGGGGACAGAGCTCTGGAAACACCATATATTTT	CASSGGGQSSGNTIYF
NA	NA	TRBJ1-5	TRBV12-3/TRBV12-4	TGTGCCAGCAGTTTACAGGATCAGCCCCAGCATTTT	CASSLQDQPQHF
NA	NA	TRBJ1-6	TRBV19	TGTGCCAGTAGTATAGAAGGGGCAGGGACTAATTCACCCCTCCACTTT	CASSIEGAGTNSPLHF
NA	TRBD1	TRBJ1-2	TRBV19	TGTGCCAGTAGTACGACAGGGGGCGGCTATGGCTACACCTTC	CASSTTGGGYGYTF
NA	TRBD1	TRBJ1-2	TRBV25-1	TGTGCCAGCAGTGAGACAGGGGGTAACTATGGCTACACCTTC	CASSETGGNYGYTF
NA	TRBD1	TRBJ1-3	TRBV29-1	TGCAGCGTGCTGACAGGGGGCTTTGGAAACACCATATATTTT	CSVLTGGFGNTIYF
NA	NA	TRBJ1-1	TRBV6-4	TGTGCCAGCAGTGACGCAGCTCCTATGAACACTGAAGCTTTCTTT	CASSDAAPMNTEAFF
NA	NA	TRBJ2-7	TRBV30	TGTGCCTGGAGTCCCCGGGCAGCTATCTCCTACGAGCAGTACTTC	CAWSPRAAISYEQYF
NA	NA	TRBJ1-3	TRBV28	TGTGCCAGCACCCCGGGTGACTGGACTGGAAACACCATATATTTT	CASTPGDWTGNTIYF
few	NA	TRBJ2-3	TRBV27	TGTGCCAGCAGTTTAAGGGTGACAGGCCGCACAGATACGCAGTATTTT	CASSLRVTGRTDTQYF
NA	TRBD2	TRBJ2-3	TRBV3-1/TRBV3-2	TGTGCCAGCAGCCAAGAGAGGTTAGCGGGAGTGACAGATACGCAGTATTTT	CASSQERLAGVTDTQYF
NA	NA	TRBJ1-2	TRBV19	TGTGCCAGTAGACCGACCGGCGAGAGGACTCGCTATGGCTACACCTTC	CASRPTGERTRYGYTF
once	NA	TRBJ1-5	TRBV6-1	TGTGCCAGCAGTGACCAGGGATATAGCAATCAGCCCCAGCATTTT	CASSDQGYSNQPQHF
NA	NA	TRBJ2-7	TRBV7-9	TGTGCCAGCAGCTTAGGACTGGGGATTAATGGCTACGAGCAGTACTTC	CASSLGLGINGYEQYF
NA	TRBD1	TRBJ2-7	TRBV27	TGTGCCACCAGCCCCGGGACAGGGGTTATTGAGCAGTACTTC	CATSPGTGVIEQYF
NA	NA	TRBJ2-7	TRBV6-5	TGTGCCAGCAGTTCCCAACAGGCCTCCTACGAGCAGTACTTC	CASSSQQASYEQYF
NA	TRBD2	TRBJ2-2	TRBV6-4	TGTGCCAGCAGTGACAAGGTAGCGGGGGGGCTGATGAACACCGGGGAGCTGTTTTTT	CASSDKVAGGLMNTGELFF
NA	TRBD1	TRBJ2-7	TRBV25-1	TGTGCCAGCAGTGAATATTTTTCGGGGACAGGGGGCTCCTACGAGCAGTACTTC	CASSEYFSGTGGSYEQYF
medium-sized	NA	TRBJ1-1	TRBV5-5	TGTGCCAGCAGCTTACGGGCCCAGAACACTGAAGCTTTCTTT	CASSLRAQNTEAFF
NA	NA	TRBJ2-2	TRBV9	TGTGCCAGCAGCGTAACCCCCGGGACATTTGAGCTGTTTTTT	CASSVTPGTFELFF
NA	TRBD1	TRBJ1-1	TRBV6-5	TGTGCCAGCAGTTACACAGGGGGCACTGAAGCTTTCTTT	CASSYTGGTEAFF
NA	NA	TRBJ1-2	TRBV2	TGTGCCAGCAGTGAATTAGGCCAGGGTGACTATGGCTACACCTTC	CASSELGQGDYGYTF
NA	NA	TRBJ1-3	TRBV6-5	TGTGCCAGCAGTTACGGGCAGTTCGTCTCCGGAAACACCATATATTTT	CASSYGQFVSGNTIYF
NA	NA	TRBJ1-1	TRBV5-4	TGTGCCAGCAGCTTGAGTAGCCGGAAGAACACTGAAGCTTTCTTT	CASSLSSRKNTEAFF
NA	NA	TRBJ1-3	TRBV6-5	TGTGCCAGCAGTTCAGGACCGACCTCTGGAAACACCATATATTTT	CASSSGPTSGNTIYF
few	NA	TRBJ1-6	TRBV12-5	TGTGCTAGTGGTTTGGTACAGGCTCAGGGATCTAATTCACCCCTCCACTTT	CASGLVQAQGSNSPLHF
NA	NA	TRBJ2-7	TRBV7-6	TGTGCCAGCAGCCCGGGGGGACAGGGCGCGGGAGGCGAGCAGTACTTC	CASSPGGQGAGGEQYF
NA	NA	TRBJ2-7	TRBV25-1	TGTGCCAGCAGTGAATCAGGTCCGGGAGTGGTAGGGGCGAAGCAGTACTTC	CASSESGPGVVGAKQYF
NA	TRBD1	TRBJ2-3	TRBV6-5	TGTGCCAGCAGACCGACAGGGCCAGATACGCAGTATTTT	CASRPTGPDTQYF
NA	TRBD1	TRBJ1-5	TRBV6-5	TGTGCCAGCACCGAGGGGGCAGGGAACAATCAGCCCCAGCATTTT	CASTEGAGNNQPQHF
few	TRBD2	TRBJ2-1	TRBV18	TGTGCCAGCTCACGTTCCGGGGGCGGGAGGGCCGACAATGAGCAGTTCTTC	CASSRSGGGRADNEQFF
NA	TRBD1	TRBJ1-5	TRBV27	TGTGCCAGCAGTACTCGACAGGGTGGGGGATATAGCAATCAGCCCCAGCATTTT	CASSTRQGGGYSNQPQHF
NA	NA	TRBJ1-6	TRBV7-9	TGTGCCAGCAGCCTGGGCCGGGTGGATAATTCACCCCTCCACTTT	CASSLGRVDNSPLHF
NA	TRBD1	TRBJ2-7	TRBV7-2	TGTGCCAGCAGCTTTCGCCGGACAGGGACTTTGAACGAGCAGTACTTC	CASSFRRTGTLNEQYF
NA	NA	TRBJ1-4	TRBV19	TGTGCCAGTGAAAGGAGGACCGCGGGGGGCAATGAAAAACTGTTTTTT	CASERRTAGGNEKLFF
NA	NA	TRBJ1-6	TRBV4-3	TGCGCCAGCAGCCAAGATTATGGAAAGGACTCACCCCTCCACTTT	CASSQDYGKDSPLHF
few	TRBD1	TRBJ2-1	TRBV19	TGTGCCAGTAGTATATCAGGGGGAGAGTTTAGTGAGCAGTTCTTC	CASSISGGEFSEQFF
NA	NA	TRBJ2-5	TRBV4-2	TGTGCCAGCAGCCAAGTTACAGGAGAAGAGACCCAGTACTTC	CASSQVTGEETQYF
NA	NA	TRBJ1-3	TRBV30	TGTGCCTGGAGTGAAGCAGGGGGAAACACCATATATTTT	CAWSEAGGNTIYF
NA	TRBD1	TRBJ1-1	TRBV2	TGTGCCAGCAGTCGCGACAGGGTGGTCGCTGAAGCTTTCTTT	CASSRDRVVAEAFF